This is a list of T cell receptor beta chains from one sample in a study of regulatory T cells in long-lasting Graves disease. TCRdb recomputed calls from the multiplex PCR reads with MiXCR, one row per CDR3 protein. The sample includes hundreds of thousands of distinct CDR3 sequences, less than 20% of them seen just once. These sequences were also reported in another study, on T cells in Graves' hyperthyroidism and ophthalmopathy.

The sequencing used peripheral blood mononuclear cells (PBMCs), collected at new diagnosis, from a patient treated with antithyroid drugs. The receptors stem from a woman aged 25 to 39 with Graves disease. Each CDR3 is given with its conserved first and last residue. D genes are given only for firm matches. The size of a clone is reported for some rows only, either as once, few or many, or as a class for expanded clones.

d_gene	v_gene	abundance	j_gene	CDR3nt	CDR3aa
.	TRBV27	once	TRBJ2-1	TGTGCCAGCAGTTTGATAGGGTTGTTGAATGAGCAGTTCTTC	CASSLIGLLNEQFF
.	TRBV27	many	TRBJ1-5	TGTGCCAGCAGTTTATCGTCCCCTGGGTATAGCAATCAGCCCCAGCATTTT	CASSLSSPGYSNQPQHF
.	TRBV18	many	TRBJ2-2	TGTGCCAGCTCACCAGGGCCCCTACACACCGGGGAGCTGTTTTTT	CASSPGPLHTGELFF
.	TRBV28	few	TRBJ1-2	TGTGCCAGCAGTTCAAATCCTAACTATGGCTACACCTTC	CASSSNPNYGYTF
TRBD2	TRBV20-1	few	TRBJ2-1	TGCAGTGCTAGAGTGCCGGGGGGTGAGCAGTTCTTC	CSARVPGGEQFF
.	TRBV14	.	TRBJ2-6	TGTGCCAGCAGCCAAGAGCCCGGAGCCAACGTCCTGACTTTC	CASSQEPGANVLTF
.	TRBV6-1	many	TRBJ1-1	TGTGCCAGCCGGGAGGCGGGAATGAACACTGAAGCTTTCTTT	CASREAGMNTEAFF
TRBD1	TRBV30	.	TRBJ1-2	TGTGCCTGTCCGATCCGAAGGACAGGGGGCCCGGTCTATGGCTACACCTTC	CACPIRRTGGPVYGYTF
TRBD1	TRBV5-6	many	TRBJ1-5	TGTGCCAGCAGCCCCGCGACAGGGTTCCAGCCCCAGCATTTT	CASSPATGFQPQHF
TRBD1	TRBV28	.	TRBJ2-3	TGTGCCAGCAGTTCCTCCGGGACAGGGGTTTCTTTTTATCTGCAGTATTTT	CASSSSGTGVSFYLQYF
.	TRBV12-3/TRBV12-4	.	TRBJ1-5	TGTGCCAGCAGGGTGGGGCAGCTACACAATCAGCCCCAGCATTTT	CASRVGQLHNQPQHF
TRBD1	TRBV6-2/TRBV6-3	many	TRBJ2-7	TGTGCCAGCAGAATTCAACAGGGGACCTACGAGCAGTACTTC	CASRIQQGTYEQYF
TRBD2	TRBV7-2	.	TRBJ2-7	TGTGCCAGCAGCTTAGGGACTAGGGGCTACGAGCAGTACTTC	CASSLGTRGYEQYF
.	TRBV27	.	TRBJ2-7	TGTGCCAGCAGTGGGTGGACGGGGGACTACGAGCAGTACTTC	CASSGWTGDYEQYF
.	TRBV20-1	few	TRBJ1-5	TGCAGTGCTGAAACAAGCATCCGGGGACAGCCCCAGCATTTT	CSAETSIRGQPQHF
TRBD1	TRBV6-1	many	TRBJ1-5	TGTGCCAGCACCCCACCGGACAGGGGTGATCAGCCCCAGCATTTT	CASTPPDRGDQPQHF
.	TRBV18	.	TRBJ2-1	TGTGCCAGCTCACCTCAACAGGGAAATAATGAGCAGTTCTTC	CASSPQQGNNEQFF
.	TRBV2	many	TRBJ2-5	TGTGCCAGCAGTCGTTACGAAGAGACCCAGTACTTC	CASSRYEETQYF
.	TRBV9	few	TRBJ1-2	TGTGCCAGCAGCCCGCAGGGTCCTTTCGGCCGGACGAACTATGGCTACACCTTC	CASSPQGPFGRTNYGYTF
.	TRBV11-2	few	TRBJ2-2	TGTGCCAGCAGCTTAGATATGGTAGCCACCACCGGGGAGCTGTTTTTT	CASSLDMVATTGELFF
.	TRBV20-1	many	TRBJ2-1	TGCAGTGCTAGCGGAGCCTACAATGAGCAGTTCTTC	CSASGAYNEQFF
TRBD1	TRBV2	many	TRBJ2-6	TGTGCCAGCAGACCGGGACAGGGGGTAGCTGGGGCCAACGTCCTGACTTTC	CASRPGQGVAGANVLTF
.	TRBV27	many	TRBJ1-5	TGTGCCAGCAGTCTAAAGGTGAATCAGCCCCAGCATTTT	CASSLKVNQPQHF
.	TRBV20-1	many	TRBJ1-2	TGCAGTGCAGACACCTACAGGGACAACTATGGCTACACCTTC	CSADTYRDNYGYTF
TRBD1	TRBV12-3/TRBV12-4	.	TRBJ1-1	TGTGCCAGCAGGGCTATGGGACAGGGAATGAGTGCTTTCTTT	CASRAMGQGMSAFF